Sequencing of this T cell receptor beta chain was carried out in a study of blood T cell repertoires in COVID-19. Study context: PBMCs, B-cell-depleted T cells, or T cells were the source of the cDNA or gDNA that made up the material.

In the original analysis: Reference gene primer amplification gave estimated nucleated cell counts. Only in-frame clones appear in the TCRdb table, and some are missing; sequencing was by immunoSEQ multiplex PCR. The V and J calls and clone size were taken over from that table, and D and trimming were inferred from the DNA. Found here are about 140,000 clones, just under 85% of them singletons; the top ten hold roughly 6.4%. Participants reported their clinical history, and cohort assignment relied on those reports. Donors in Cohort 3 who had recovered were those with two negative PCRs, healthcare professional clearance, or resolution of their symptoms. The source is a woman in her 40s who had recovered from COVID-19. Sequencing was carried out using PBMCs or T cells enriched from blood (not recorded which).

The CDR3 coding sequence is TGTGCCAGCAGCCAGGGACTAGCGGGAGGCAATGAGCAGTTCTTC. Translating gives CASSQGLAGGNEQFF. The genes are TRBV9 and TRBJ2-1; 15 positions agree with TRBD2. The V gene's germline CDR1 is SGDLS and CDR2 YYNGEE. This CDR3 spans 15 amino acids. After removal of 4 bases from V and 6 bases from J, the junction contained 2 bases not matched to a gene.